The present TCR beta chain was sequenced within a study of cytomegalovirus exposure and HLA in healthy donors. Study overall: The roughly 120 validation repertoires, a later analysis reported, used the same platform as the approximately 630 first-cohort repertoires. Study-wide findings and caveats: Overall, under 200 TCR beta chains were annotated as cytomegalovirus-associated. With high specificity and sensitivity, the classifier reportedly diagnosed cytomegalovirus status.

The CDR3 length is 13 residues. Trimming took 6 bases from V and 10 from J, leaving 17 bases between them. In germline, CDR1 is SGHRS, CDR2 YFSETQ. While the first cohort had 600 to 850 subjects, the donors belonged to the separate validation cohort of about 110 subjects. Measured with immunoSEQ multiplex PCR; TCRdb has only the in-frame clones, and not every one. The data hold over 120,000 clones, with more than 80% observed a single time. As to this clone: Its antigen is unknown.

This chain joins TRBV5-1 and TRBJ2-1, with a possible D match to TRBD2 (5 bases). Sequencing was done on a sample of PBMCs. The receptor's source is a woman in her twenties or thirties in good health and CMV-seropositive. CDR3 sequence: CASTISSGYEQFF. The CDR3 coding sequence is TGCGCCAGCACCATAAGCTCGGGGTACGAGCAGTTCTTC. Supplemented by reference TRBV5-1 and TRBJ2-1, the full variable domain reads KAGVTQTPRYLIKTRGQQVTLSCSPISGHRSVSWYQQTPGQGLQFLFEYFSETQRNKGNFPGRFSGRQFSNSRSEMNVSTLELGDSALYLCASTISSGYEQFFGPGTRLTVL.